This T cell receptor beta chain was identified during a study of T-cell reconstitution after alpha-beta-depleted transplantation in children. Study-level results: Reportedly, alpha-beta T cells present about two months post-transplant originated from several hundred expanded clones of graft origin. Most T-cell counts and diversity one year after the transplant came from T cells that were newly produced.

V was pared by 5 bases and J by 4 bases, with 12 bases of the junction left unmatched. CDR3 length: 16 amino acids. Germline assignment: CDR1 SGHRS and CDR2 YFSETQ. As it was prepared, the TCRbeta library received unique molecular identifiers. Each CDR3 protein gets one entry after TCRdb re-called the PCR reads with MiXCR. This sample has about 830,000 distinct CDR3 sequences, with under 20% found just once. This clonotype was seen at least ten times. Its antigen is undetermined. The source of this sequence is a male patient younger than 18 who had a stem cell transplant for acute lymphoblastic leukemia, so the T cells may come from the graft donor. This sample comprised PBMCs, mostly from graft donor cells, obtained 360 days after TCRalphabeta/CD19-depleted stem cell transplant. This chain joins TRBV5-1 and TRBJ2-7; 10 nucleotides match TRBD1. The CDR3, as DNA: TGCGCCAGCAGAAGTACCGGGACAGGGGACGGATACGAGCAGTACTTC. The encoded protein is CASRSTGTGDGYEQYF.